These 15 T cell receptor beta chains were all obtained from the same sample, sequenced in a study of blood T cell repertoires in COVID-19. Some clones are missing from TCRdb's copy, which holds only in-frame ones; the method was immunoSEQ multiplex PCR. Found here are approximately 250,000 clones, about 88% of them singletons; the top ten hold approximately 0.89%. The sample comprised peripheral blood. The origin of the receptors is a man in his forties with acute or convalescent COVID-19.

The V and J genes are TRBV5-1 and TRBJ2-5; 8 positions match TRBD1. The CDR3 loop spans 13 amino acids. V lost 6 bases, J lost 2 bases, and 3 bases stayed unmatched. Germline V gene lookup returns CDR1 SGHRS and CDR2 YFSETQ. The CDR3 reads CASTGGGQETQYF. Here the CDR3 DNA reads TGCGCCAGCACAGGGGGCGGGCAAGAGACCCAGTACTTC.

The rearrangement joins TRBV5-4 to TRBJ2-1, with TRBD2 matching over 16 bases. There are 18 residues in the CDR3. Trimming took 4 bases from V and 3 from J; bases not matched to a gene: 7. CDR1 is SGHNT and CDR2 is YYREEE in the germline V gene (reference sequence). CDR3 in amino acids: CASSPGLAGGPVYNEQFF. In nucleotides, the CDR3 is TGTGCCAGCAGCCCGGGACTAGCGGGGGGGCCGGTCTACAATGAGCAGTTCTTC.

The V and J genes are TRBV9 and TRBJ1-2, with 7 bases fitting TRBD1. The germline CDR1 and CDR2 sequences are SGDLS and YYNGEE. J gave up 2 bases and V 4 bases, and 8 bases lay outside the gene matches. The length of the CDR3 is 15 residues. Written as DNA, the CDR3 is TGTGCCAGCAGCACCAGGACAGGCTTAAACTATGGCTACACCTTC. Amino acids: CASSTRTGLNYGYTF.

This chain joins TRBV5-4 and TRBJ1-1, with TRBD1 matching over 9 bases. The CDR3 consists of 14 residues. The germline V gene encodes CDR1 SGHNT and CDR2 YYREEE (reference sequence). V lost 4 bases, J lost 1 base, and 2 bases stayed unmatched. CDR3 sequence reads: CASSQQGANTEAFF. The DNA of the CDR3 is TGTGCCAGCAGCCAACAGGGGGCGAACACTGAAGCTTTCTTT.

V gene TRBV2 combines with J gene TRBJ1-1, with D possibly TRBD1 on 5 matching bases. Between the trimmed V and J ends, which lost 6 bases and 2 bases, there was a span of 10 bases. Germline CDR1 reads SNHLY; CDR2 reads FYNNEI. CDR3 size: 13 residues. Here the CDR3 DNA reads TGTGCCAGCAGGGCGGACATTAACACTGAAGCTTTCTTT. Protein product: CASRADINTEAFF.

This clone was counted once. The gene calls are TRBV12-5 and TRBJ2-7; D is uncertain. This CDR3 is built from 12 residues. Trimming removed 4 bases at V and 4 bases at J, with 8 bases between. Germline CDR1 reads LGHNT; CDR2 reads FRNRAP. The CDR3 DNA reads TGTGCTAGTGGTTCTTGGGCATACGAGCAGTACTTC. This translates into CASGSWAYEQYF.

J is TRBJ1-2 and V is TRBV6-5; 8 bases map to TRBD1. With V trimmed by 6 bases and J by 8 bases, 11 bases remained unmatched. The CDR3 sequence is 14 residues long. The germline CDR1 and CDR2 sequences are MNHEY and SVGAGI. The chain's CDR3 is CASRRPQGAGGYTF. CDR3 DNA sequence: TGTGCCAGCAGACGACCGCAGGGGGCTGGAGGCTACACCTTC.

The chain couples TRBV5-4 to TRBJ2-1; 12 nucleotides agree with TRBD2. Losses at the gene ends were 3 bases for V and 6 bases for J; bases not matched to a gene: 10. CDR1 is SGHNT and CDR2 is YYREEE in the germline V gene (reference sequence). The CDR3 consists of 17 residues. The CDR3 DNA is TGTGCCAGCAGCTGGGCTAGCGGGGGGGCGGGTTTCAATGAGCAGTTCTTC. Translated, it gives CASSWASGGAGFNEQFF. Supplemented by reference TRBV5-4 and TRBJ2-1, the full variable domain reads ETGVTQSPTHLIKTRGQQVTLRCSSQSGHNTVSWYQQALGQGPQFIFQYYREEENGRGNFPPRFSGLQFPNYSSELNVNALELDDSALYLCASSWASGGAGFNEQFFGPGTRLTVL.

The chain is built from TRBV3-1 (or the pseudogene TRBV3-2) and TRBJ1-1; tentatively, D is TRBD1 (5 bases). CDR1 is LGHDT and CDR2 is YNNKEL in the germline V gene (reference sequence). CDR3 length: 15 residues. V was clipped by 1 base and J by 1 base, with 10 bases between them. The CDR3 DNA sequence: TGTGCCAGCAGCCAAGTCGGTAGGGGGAACACTGAAGCTTTCTTT. Translated: CASSQVGRGNTEAFF.

The chain carries TRBV2 and TRBJ2-7; TRBD1 matches at 8 bases. J was trimmed by 4 bases and V by 6 bases; bases with no gene match: 8. The germline gives CDR1 SNHLY, CDR2 FYNNEI. This CDR3 region has 14 residues. The CDR3 loop reads CASSFQGALYEQYF. The CDR3, as DNA: TGTGCCAGCAGCTTCCAGGGGGCTCTGTACGAGCAGTACTTC.

The J gene is TRBJ2-1, the V gene TRBV14; the D gene is possibly TRBD2 (5 bases). V was cut by 1 base and J by 1 base, with 11 bases left in between. The CDR3 spans 16 residues. Germline V CDR1 and CDR2: SGHDN, FVKESK. The CDR3, as DNA: TGTGCCAGCAGCCAAGGGCGAGGGTTTTCCTACAATGAGCAGTTCTTC. Its translation is CASSQGRGFSYNEQFF.

V usage is TRBV7-2 and J usage is TRBJ2-5; possibly TRBD2 for D (7 bases). The CDR3 has 16 amino acids. The germline V gene has CDR1 SGHTA and CDR2 FQGNSA. V lost 1 base and J 4 bases, leaving 16 bases between the germline ends. The CDR3 bases are TGTGCCAGCAGCTTAGATCGAGGGGGGGTAGGAGAGACCCAGTACTTC. This translates into CASSLDRGGVGETQYF.

The V and J genes are TRBV15 and TRBJ1-6; a weak D match, TRBD1 (6 bases). In germline, CDR1 is LNHNV, CDR2 YYDKDF (reference sequence). V lost 5 bases and J 0 bases, leaving 11 bases between the germline ends. The CDR3 covers 16 residues. CDR3 loop: CATSERQASYNSPLHF. The CDR3 nucleotides are TGTGCCACCAGCGAAAGACAGGCCTCCTATAATTCACCCCTCCACTTT.

This chain links TRBV19 with TRBJ2-3, with 7 bases matching TRBD1. This CDR3 is built from 18 residues. Germline V gene data show CDR1 as LNHDA and CDR2 as SQIVND (reference sequence). The trim removed 4 bases at V and 3 bases at J, leaving 16 bases unmatched. CDR3 sequence (DNA): TGTGCCAGTAGTAATATTAATTTAAGGGGGCAGTTTACAGATACGCAGTATTTT. The encoded protein is CASSNINLRGQFTDTQYF.

The chain has TRBV18 and TRBJ2-7, with 8 nucleotides matching TRBD1. Per the germline V gene, CDR1 is KGHSH and CDR2 is LQKENI. Trimming took 6 bases from V and 3 from J; bases not matched to a gene: 7. CDR3 length equals 14 residues. The CDR3 loop is CASSDSGQGYEQYF. For the CDR3, the DNA is TGTGCCAGCTCCGATTCAGGACAGGGCTACGAGCAGTACTTC. Complete variable domain (other parts from reference TRBV18 and TRBJ2-7): NAGVMQNPRHLVRRRGQEARLRCSPMKGHSHVYWYRQLPEEGLKFMVYLQKENIIDESGMPKERFSAEFPKEGPSILRIQQVVRGDSAAYFCASSDSGQGYEQYFGPGTRLTVT.